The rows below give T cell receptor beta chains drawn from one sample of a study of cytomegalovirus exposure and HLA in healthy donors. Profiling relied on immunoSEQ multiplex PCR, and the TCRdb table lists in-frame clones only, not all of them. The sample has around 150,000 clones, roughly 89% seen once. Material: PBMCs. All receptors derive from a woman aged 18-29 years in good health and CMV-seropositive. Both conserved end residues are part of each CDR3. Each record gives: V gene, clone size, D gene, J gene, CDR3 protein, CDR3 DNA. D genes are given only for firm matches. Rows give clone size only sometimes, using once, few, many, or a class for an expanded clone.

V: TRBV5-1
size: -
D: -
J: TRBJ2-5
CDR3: CASSLVDGAVETQYF
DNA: TGCGCCAGCAGCTTGGTAGATGGGGCTGTAGAGACCCAGTACTTC

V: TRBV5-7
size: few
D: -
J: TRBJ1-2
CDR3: CASSAEGSYGYTF
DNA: TGTGCCAGCAGCGCGGAGGGGAGCTATGGCTACACCTTC

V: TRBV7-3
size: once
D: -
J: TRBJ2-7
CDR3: CASSLTNRDEQYF
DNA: TGTGCCAGCAGCTTAACTAACCGGGACGAGCAGTACTTC

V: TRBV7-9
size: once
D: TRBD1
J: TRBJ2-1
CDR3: CASSTRQGNEQFF
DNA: TGTGCCAGCAGCACCCGACAGGGGAATGAGCAGTTCTTC

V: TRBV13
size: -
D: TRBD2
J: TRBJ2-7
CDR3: CASSLTSGRYTPYEQYF
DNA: TGTGCCAGCAGCTTAACTAGCGGGAGGTACACCCCCTACGAGCAGTACTTC

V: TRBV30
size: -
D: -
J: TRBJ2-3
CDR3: CAWNLAADTQYF
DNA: TGTGCCTGGAACCTGGCGGCAGATACGCAGTATTTT

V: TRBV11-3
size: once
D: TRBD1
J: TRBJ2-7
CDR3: CASSRNSGQRYYEQYF
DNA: TGTGCCAGCAGCCGGAACTCGGGACAGAGGTACTACGAGCAGTACTTC

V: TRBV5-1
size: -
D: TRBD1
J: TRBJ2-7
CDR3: CASSLAGTGGAEHEQYF
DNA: TGCGCCAGCAGCTTGGCCGGGACAGGGGGCGCAGAGCACGAGCAGTACTTC

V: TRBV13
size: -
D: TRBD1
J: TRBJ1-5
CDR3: CASSSWTGGQPQHF
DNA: TGTGCCAGCAGCTCCTGGACAGGGGGGCAGCCCCAGCATTTT

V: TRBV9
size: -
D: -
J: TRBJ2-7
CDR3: CASSPGGPYEQYF
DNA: TGTGCCAGCAGCCCTGGAGGCCCCTACGAGCAGTACTTC

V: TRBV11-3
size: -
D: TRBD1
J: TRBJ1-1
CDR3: CASSIQGGLMNTEAFF
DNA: TGTGCCAGCAGTATACAGGGGGGATTAATGAACACTGAAGCTTTCTTT

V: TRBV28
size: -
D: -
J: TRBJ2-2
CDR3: CASSPGSRATGELFF
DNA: TGTGCCAGCAGTCCCGGGTCCCGCGCCACCGGGGAGCTGTTTTTT

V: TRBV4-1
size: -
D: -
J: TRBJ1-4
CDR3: CASSQDVEGQEKLFF
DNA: TGCGCCAGCAGCCAAGATGTGGAGGGGCAGGAAAAACTGTTTTTT

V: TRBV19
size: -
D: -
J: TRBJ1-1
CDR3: CASLQPTGKNTEAFF
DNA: TGTGCCAGTCTCCAGCCTACAGGGAAGAACACTGAAGCTTTCTTT

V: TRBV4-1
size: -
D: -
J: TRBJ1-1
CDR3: CASRGQLKNTEAFF
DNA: TGCGCCAGCAGGGGACAACTAAAGAACACTGAAGCTTTCTTT

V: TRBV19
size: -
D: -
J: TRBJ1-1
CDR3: CASSIDTRNTEAFF
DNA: TGTGCCAGTAGTATAGATACACGGAACACTGAAGCTTTCTTT

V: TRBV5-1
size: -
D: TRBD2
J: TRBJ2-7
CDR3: CASSQSGRSYEQYF
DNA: TGCGCCAGCAGCCAAAGCGGGAGATCCTACGAGCAGTACTTC

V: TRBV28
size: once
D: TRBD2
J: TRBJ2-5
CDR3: CASSSIGRAYETQYF
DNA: TGTGCCAGCAGTTCAATCGGGAGGGCCTATGAGACCCAGTACTTC

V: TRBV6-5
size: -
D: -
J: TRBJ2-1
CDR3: CASSLGSNEQFF
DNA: TGTGCCAGCAGCCTAGGTAGCAATGAGCAGTTCTTC

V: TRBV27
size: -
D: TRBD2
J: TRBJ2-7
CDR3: CASSFQSGRPWGGESYEQYF
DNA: TGTGCCAGCAGTTTTCAAAGCGGGAGGCCTTGGGGGGGTGAATCCTACGAGCAGTACTTC

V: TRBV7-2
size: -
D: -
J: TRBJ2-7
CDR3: CASSLEGGVFYEQYF
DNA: TGTGCCAGCAGCTTAGAGGGAGGAGTTTTCTACGAGCAGTACTTC

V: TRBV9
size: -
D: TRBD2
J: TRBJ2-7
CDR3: CASSREGRVYEQYF
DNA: TGTGCCAGCAGCCGCGAGGGGAGGGTCTACGAGCAGTACTTC

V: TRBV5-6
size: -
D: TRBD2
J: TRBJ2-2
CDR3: CASSPGLAGVYTGELFF
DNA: TGTGCCAGCAGTCCGGGACTAGCGGGAGTCTACACCGGGGAGCTGTTTTTT

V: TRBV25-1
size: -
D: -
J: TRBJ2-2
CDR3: CASSEPGAGELFF
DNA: TGTGCCAGCAGTGAACCCGGGGCCGGGGAGCTGTTTTTT

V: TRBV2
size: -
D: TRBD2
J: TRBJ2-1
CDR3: CARTGELAGAEQFF
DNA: TGTGCCAGAACGGGGGAACTAGCGGGAGCTGAGCAGTTCTTC

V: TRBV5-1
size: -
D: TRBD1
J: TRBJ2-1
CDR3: CASRSAQGANEQFF
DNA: TGCGCCAGCAGGTCCGCACAGGGGGCAAATGAGCAGTTCTTC

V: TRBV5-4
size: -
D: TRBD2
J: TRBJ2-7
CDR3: CASSPGTSDEQYF
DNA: TGTGCCAGCAGCCCCGGGACTAGCGACGAGCAGTACTTC

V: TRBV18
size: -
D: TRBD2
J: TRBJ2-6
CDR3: CASSPGEGAGANVLTF
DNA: TGTGCCAGCTCACCGGGGGAGGGTGCTGGGGCCAACGTCCTGACTTTC

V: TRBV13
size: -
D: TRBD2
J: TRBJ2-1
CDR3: CASSFGLAANEQFF
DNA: TGTGCCAGCAGCTTCGGACTAGCGGCTAATGAGCAGTTCTTC

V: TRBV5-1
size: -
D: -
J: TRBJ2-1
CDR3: CASSPRAEMSQFF
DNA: TGCGCCAGCAGCCCGCGCGCTGAGATGAGCCAGTTCTTC

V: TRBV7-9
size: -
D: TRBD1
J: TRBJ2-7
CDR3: CASSLRGDRQGANEQYF
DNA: TGTGCCAGCAGCTTACGGGGAGACAGACAGGGGGCGAACGAGCAGTACTTC

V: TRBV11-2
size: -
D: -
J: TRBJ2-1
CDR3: CASSLRFYGGSYNEQFF
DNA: TGTGCCAGCAGCTTACGTTTCTACGGGGGTTCCTACAATGAGCAGTTCTTC

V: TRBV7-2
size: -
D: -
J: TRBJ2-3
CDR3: CASSFTKTDTQYF
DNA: TGTGCCAGCAGCTTTACTAAGACAGATACGCAGTATTTT

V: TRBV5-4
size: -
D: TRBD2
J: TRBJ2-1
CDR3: CASSPSASGPYNEQFF
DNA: TGTGCCAGCAGCCCCTCCGCTAGCGGACCATACAATGAGCAGTTCTTC

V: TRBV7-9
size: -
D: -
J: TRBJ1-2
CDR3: CASSSLGGFVYGYTF
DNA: TGTGCCAGCAGCTCCCTCGGGGGGTTCGTCTATGGCTACACCTTC

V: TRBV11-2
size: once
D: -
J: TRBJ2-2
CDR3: CASSFHTSPGELFF
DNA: TGTGCCAGCAGCTTCCATACATCTCCCGGGGAGCTGTTTTTT

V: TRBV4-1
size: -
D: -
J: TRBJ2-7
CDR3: CASSQGWGDSYEQYF
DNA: TGCGCCAGCAGCCAAGGGTGGGGGGACTCCTACGAGCAGTACTTC

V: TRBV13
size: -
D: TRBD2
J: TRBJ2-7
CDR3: CASSSRLAPSYEQYF
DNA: TGTGCCAGCAGCTCTCGACTAGCGCCAAGCTACGAGCAGTACTTC

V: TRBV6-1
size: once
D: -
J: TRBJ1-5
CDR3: CASSVGPGSNQPQHF
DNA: TGTGCCAGCAGTGTAGGTCCAGGTAGCAATCAGCCCCAGCATTTT

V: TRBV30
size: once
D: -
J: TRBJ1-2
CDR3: CAWSTGSYGYTF
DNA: TGTGCCTGGAGCACAGGCTCCTATGGCTACACCTTC

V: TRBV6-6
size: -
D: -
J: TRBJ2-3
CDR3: CASSPGYRTDTQYF
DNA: TGTGCCAGCAGCCCGGGGTATCGCACAGATACGCAGTATTTT

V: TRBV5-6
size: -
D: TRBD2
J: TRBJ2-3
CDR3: CASSFAGGSTDTQYF
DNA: TGTGCCAGCAGCTTTGCGGGGGGTAGCACAGATACGCAGTATTTT

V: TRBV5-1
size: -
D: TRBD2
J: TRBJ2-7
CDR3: CASSLWAGEGSEQYF
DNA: TGCGCCAGCAGCTTGTGGGCGGGAGAGGGGAGCGAGCAGTACTTC

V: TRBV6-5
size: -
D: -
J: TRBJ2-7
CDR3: CASTRNQPPYEQYF
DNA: TGTGCCAGCACGCGAAACCAACCCCCCTACGAGCAGTACTTC

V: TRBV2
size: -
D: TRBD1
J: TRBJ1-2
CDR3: CATRTGLNYGYTF
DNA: TGTGCCACCAGGACAGGCCTCAACTATGGCTACACCTTC

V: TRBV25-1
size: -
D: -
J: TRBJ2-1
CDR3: CASGPNEQFF
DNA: TGTGCCAGCGGCCCCAATGAGCAGTTCTTC

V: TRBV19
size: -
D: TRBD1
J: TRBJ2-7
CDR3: CASRARGQVVYEQYF
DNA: TGTGCCAGTAGGGCGAGGGGACAGGTGGTTTACGAGCAGTACTTC

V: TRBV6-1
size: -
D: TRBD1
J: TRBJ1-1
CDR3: CASSDFGTANTEAFF
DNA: TGTGCCAGCAGTGATTTTGGGACAGCGAACACTGAAGCTTTCTTT